These 27 T cell receptor beta chains were sequenced from one sample in a study of Graves' ophthalmopathy and Graves' hyperthyroidism. RNA transcripts served as template for amplifying TCR beta CDR3 sequences. Investigators did first-round RT-PCR with HTBI primers, then second-round multiplex PCR. TCRdb called the multiplex PCR reads again in MiXCR, with one record for every CDR3 protein. The table records about 700,000 distinct CDR3 sequences, 35% to 50% of them present only once. Sequencing was performed on peripheral blood. These TCRs come from an adult man with Graves' ophthalmopathy.

The CDR3 region is CASSLARSGRTGELFF. CDR3 sequence (DNA): TGTGCCAGCAGCTTAGCGCGGTCAGGTCGAACCGGGGAGCTGTTTTTT. This sequence joins TRBV11-1 and TRBJ2-2; no definite D call. This CDR3 has 16 amino acids. In germline, CDR1 is SGHAT, CDR2 FQDESV (reference sequence). Between the trimmed V and J ends, which lost 0 bases and 5 bases, there was a span of 13 bases. The full variable domain, with the rest looked up from reference TRBV11-1 and TRBJ2-2, is EAEVAQSPRYKITEKSQAVAFWCDPISGHATLYWYRQILGQGPELLVQFQDESVVDDSQLPKDRFSAERLKGVDSTLKIQPAELGDSAMYLCASSLARSGRTGELFFGEGSRLTVL.

This clonotype was seen at least ten times. This rearrangement joins TRBV6-5 to TRBJ1-5, with no clear D. CDR3 length equals 15 residues. In germline, CDR1 is MNHEY, CDR2 SVGAGI. Trimming shortened V by 5 bases and J by 2 bases, and 13 bases separated the two germline ends. The CDR3 sequence: CASSPGWAGNQPQHF. As DNA, the CDR3 is TGTGCCAGCAGTCCGGGTTGGGCAGGCAATCAGCCCCAGCATTTT.

V gene TRBV18 combines with J gene TRBJ1-2; D is undetermined. Trimming removed 1 base from V and 3 bases from J, with 6 bases in between. Looked up from germline, CDR1 is KGHSH and CDR2 is LQKENI. The length of the CDR3 is 13 residues. The CDR3 DNA reads as TGTGCCAGCTCACCACAGGATTACTATGGCTACACCTTC. This sequence encodes CASSPQDYYGYTF. Full variable domain (rest looked up from reference TRBV18 and TRBJ1-2): NAGVMQNPRHLVRRRGQEARLRCSPMKGHSHVYWYRQLPEEGLKFMVYLQKENIIDESGMPKERFSAEFPKEGPSILRIQQVVRGDSAAYFCASSPQDYYGYTFGSGTRLTVV.

In this sample, this clonotype turned up once. V is TRBV10-3 and J is TRBJ2-7; TRBD1 matches 10 bases. CDR1 is ENHRY and CDR2 is SYGVKD in the germline V gene. The CDR3 is made up of 14 amino acids. J lost 5 bases, V lost 6 bases, and 7 bases had no gene match. The CDR3, as DNA: TGTGCCATCAGCGCCGGGACAGGGGTCAACGAGCAGTACTTC. Translated: CAISAGTGVNEQYF.

This clonotype was found many times. This chain connects TRBV6-5 to TRBJ1-3, with D unresolved. The CDR3 has 11 residues. In germline, CDR1 is MNHEY, CDR2 SVGAGI. Trimming cost V 6 bases and J 1 base, with 1 base left between them. The CDR3 loop is CASRSGNTIYF. In DNA form, the CDR3 reads TGTGCCAGCAGGTCTGGAAACACCATATATTTT.

Details on this clonotype: The junction and the germline gene differ at one end; a read error may be behind it. This chain joins TRBV10-1 and TRBJ1-5, with a tentative D call TRBD1 (6 bases). The CDR3 contains 16 residues. The V gene's germline CDR1 is WNHNN and CDR2 SYGVQD (reference sequence). CDR3 sequence reads: CASTFETGYSNQSQHF. The CDR3 DNA follows: TGCGCCAGCACGTTTGAGACAGGTTATAGCAATCAGTCCCAGCATTTT.

V gene TRBV24-1 combines with J gene TRBJ1-5; 10 bases agree with TRBD1. Germline V gene data show CDR1 as KGHDR and CDR2 as SFDVKD. The CDR3 is 15 amino acids. Trimming cost V 0 bases and J 6 bases; bases outside gene matches: 1. The CDR3 region is CATSDLRDRGQPQHF. The CDR3 nucleotides are TGTGCCACCAGTGATTTGCGGGACAGGGGTCAGCCCCAGCATTTT.

J is TRBJ1-6 and V is TRBV4-2; D ambiguous. Germline V CDR1 and CDR2: LGHNA, YNFKEQ. CDR3 size: 13 residues. Trimming removed 2 bases at V and 7 bases at J, with 6 bases between. The CDR3 DNA is TGTGCCAGCAGCCAATTTAGAAATTCACCCCTCCACTTT. Translating it yields CASSQFRNSPLHF.

The table lists this clonotype with a few counts. The chain combines TRBV5-5 with TRBJ2-3; D might be TRBD2 (6 bases). Germline V gene sequence: CDR1 SGHKS, CDR2 YYEKEE (reference sequence). V gave up 2 bases and J gave up 0 bases, with 16 bases separating them. The CDR3 is 17 amino acids. CDR3 bases: TGTGCCAGCAGCTTAAGGTGGAGGGACGCTAGCACAGATACGCAGTATTTT. Protein: CASSLRWRDASTDTQYF.

The V gene is TRBV5-1, the J gene TRBJ2-2; unclear D gene. Germline V CDR1 and CDR2: SGHRS, YFSETQ. CDR3 length: 15 residues. V dropped 6 bases and J dropped 1 base, with 13 bases sitting between them. The CDR3 region is CASTTTDMNTGELFF. As DNA, the CDR3 is TGCGCCAGCACCACGACGGATATGAACACCGGGGAGCTGTTTTTT. The full variable domain, its missing parts supplied by reference TRBV5-1 and TRBJ2-2, is KAGVTQTPRYLIKTRGQQVTLSCSPISGHRSVSWYQQTPGQGLQFLFEYFSETQRNKGNFPGRFSGRQFSNSRSEMNVSTLELGDSALYLCASTTTDMNTGELFFGEGSRLTVL.

To note about this clonotype: One base away lies a much larger clone, so this may be a sequencing read error. This chain uses TRBV14 with TRBJ2-5, with D hard to call. Between the trimmed V and J ends, which lost 5 bases and 1 base, there was a span of 11 bases. This CDR3 spans 14 amino acids. The germline gives CDR1 SGHDN, CDR2 FVKESK. CDR3 residues: CASSSLRFQETQYF. Written as DNA, the CDR3 is TGTGCCAGCAGCTCATTAAGATTCCAAGAGACCCAGTACTTC.

This clonotype was observed a few times. Because the CDR3 is missing its conserved closing phenylalanine or tryptophan, this is likely a read error. The limits of the CDR3 on the DNA are not certain, so only TCRdb's listed CDR3 is given. V gene TRBV7-8 combines with J gene TRBJ1-4; the D call in the table, TRBD1, was not verified against the DNA. Including both end residues, the CDR3 is 8 amino acids long. Germline V lookup: CDR1 SGHVS, CDR2 FQNEAQ. The CDR3 loop reads CASSLGTG.

The J gene is TRBJ1-4, the V gene TRBV25-1; a possible D gene is TRBD1 (6 bases). CDR1 and CDR2 from the germline V gene are MGHDK and SYGVNS. Trimming stripped 1 base from V and 6 bases from J, with 18 bases between. There are 17 residues in the CDR3. The CDR3 DNA follows: TGTGCCAGCAGTGAATTCGGTGACACCGGGGGCGATGAAAAACTGTTTTTT. Translated: CASSEFGDTGGDEKLFF.

The chain links TRBV7-9 to TRBJ2-7; 11 nucleotides agree with TRBD1. CDR1 is SEHNR and CDR2 is FQNEAQ in the germline V gene (reference sequence). Trimming removed 5 bases from V and 7 bases from J; junction bases left unmatched: 7. This CDR3 has 14 amino acids. Here the CDR3 reads CASSRGQGAREQYF. In DNA form, the CDR3 reads TGTGCCAGCAGCCGCGGACAGGGGGCGCGGGAGCAGTACTTC.

The chain combines TRBV7-2 with TRBJ2-3; unclear D gene. The V gene's germline CDR1 is SGHTA and CDR2 FQGNSA. This CDR3 spans 14 amino acids. V lost 7 bases and J lost 6, with 17 bases in between. The CDR3 reads CASTPDSFPDTQYF. The CDR3 DNA reads TGTGCCAGCACCCCTGACTCTTTCCCCGATACGCAGTATTTT.

The chain has TRBV7-9 and TRBJ2-7, with 10 bases aligning to TRBD1. J gave up 3 bases and V 11 bases, and 7 bases lay outside the gene matches. Germline-derived CDR1 and CDR2 are SEHNR and FQNEAQ (reference sequence). The CDR3 spans 13 residues. CDR3 DNA: TGTGCCTGGACACGGGACAGGGGCTACGAGCAGTACTTC. Its protein product is CAWTRDRGYEQYF.

V gene TRBV9 combines with J gene TRBJ2-2; perhaps TRBD2 as D (5 bases). CDR1 is SGDLS and CDR2 is YYNGEE in the germline V gene. The CDR3 contains 14 residues. V was pared by 2 bases and J by 6 bases, with 11 bases between. The CDR3 here is CASSVGSLPGELFF. DNA of the CDR3: TGTGCCAGCAGCGTGGGGAGCCTCCCCGGGGAGCTGTTTTTT. The full variable domain, completed using reference TRBV9 and TRBJ2-2, is DSGVTQTPKHLITATGQRVTLRCSPRSGDLSVYWYQQSLDQGLQFLIQYYNGEERAKGNILERFSAQQFPDLHSELNLSSLELGDSALYFCASSVGSLPGELFFGEGSRLTVL.

This clonotype was detected many times. The genes are TRBV5-6 and TRBJ2-6; D is ambiguous. The CDR3 sequence is 15 residues long. V was cut by 0 bases and J by 2 bases, with 6 bases left in between. Germline loops: CDR1 SGHDT, CDR2 YYEEEE. The CDR3 DNA sequence: TGTGCCAGCAGCTTGGGAGGACCTGGGGCCAACGTCCTGACTTTC. Translating gives CASSLGGPGANVLTF.

The rearrangement joins TRBV29-1 to TRBJ1-2, with a possible D match to TRBD1 (5 bases). CDR3 length: 12 residues. The germline V gene has CDR1 SQVTM and CDR2 ANQGSEA. Deletions cut 4 bases from V and 0 bases from J, with 6 bases between. CDR3 sequence reads: CSVGDPNYGYTF. In nucleotides, the CDR3 is TGCAGCGTTGGGGACCCTAACTATGGCTACACCTTC.

Details on this clonotype: This may be a read error: a much more frequent sequence differs by one nucleotide. This chain's CDR3 is CAGNRRTSGIGETQYF. The CDR3 coding sequence is TGTGCCGGCAACAGAAGGACTAGCGGGATTGGTGAGACCCAGTACTTC. The V gene is TRBV3-1, the J gene TRBJ2-5, with 12 bases matching TRBD2. The CDR3 is 16 residues long. Germline V CDR1 and CDR2: LGHDT, YNNKEL (reference sequence). Trimming cost V 11 bases and J 5 bases; bases outside gene matches: 15.

This clonotype has at least ten counts. The chain is built from TRBV7-9 and TRBJ1-2; 10 bases are shared with TRBD1. Trimming took 7 bases from V and 2 from J; bases not matched to a gene: 7. The CDR3 extends over 15 amino acids. CDR1 and CDR2 from the germline V gene are SEHNR and FQNEAQ (reference sequence). The CDR3 here is CASNGPGQGNYGYTF. CDR3 coding DNA: TGTGCCAGCAACGGTCCGGGACAGGGGAACTATGGCTACACCTTC.

Remarks on this clonotype: A read error may explain this, as a much larger clone is one base away. V gene TRBV7-3 combines with J gene TRBJ2-5, with a possible D match to TRBD2 (6 bases). The CDR3 totals 16 residues. The germline V gene has CDR1 SGHTA and CDR2 FQGTGA. In DNA form, the CDR3 reads TGTTCCAGCAGCCCCCAACGCGGCGGGACGGGGGAGACCCAGTACTTC. It encodes CSSSPQRGGTGETQYF.

This clonotype appeared a few times. The chain employs TRBV10-3 and TRBJ2-7; D not resolved. Germline V lookup: CDR1 ENHRY, CDR2 SYGVKD. The CDR3 totals 9 residues. Trimming shortened V by 5 bases and J by 5 bases, and 1 base separated the two germline ends. CDR3 amino acids: CAISHEQYF. As DNA, the CDR3 is TGTGCCATCAGTCACGAGCAGTACTTC.

There are many counts of this clonotype. The chain has TRBV29-1 and TRBJ1-2; 9 nucleotides match TRBD1. Germline lookup yields CDR1 SQVTM and CDR2 ANQGSEA. V was pared by 4 bases and J by 4 bases, with 1 base of the junction left unmatched. The CDR3 contains 12 residues. The CDR3 loop is CSVGQGVYGYTF. Written as DNA, the CDR3 is TGCAGCGTTGGACAGGGGGTCTATGGCTACACCTTC.

This clonotype was counted many times. The chain couples TRBV2 to TRBJ1-4, with D unresolved. V lost 3 bases, J lost 0 bases, and 5 bases lay in between. The CDR3 length is 14 residues. Germline V gene lookup returns CDR1 SNHLY and CDR2 FYNNEI. Here the CDR3 reads CASSDPATNEKLFF. The CDR3 bases are TGTGCCAGCAGTGACCCAGCAACTAATGAAAAACTGTTTTTT.

As regards this clonotype: The junction departs from the called germline gene at one end, perhaps through a read error. The chain couples TRBV9 to TRBJ1-6; possible D gene TRBD1, 5 bases. The CDR3 length is 13 residues. Germline CDR1 SGDLS, CDR2 YYNGEE. The CDR3 DNA is TGCGCCAGCAGTGAGCGGCAGGGATCACCCCTCCACTTT. This gives the protein CASSERQGSPLHF.

The chain joins TRBV5-5 to TRBJ1-5, with TRBD1 as a possible D gene (5 bases). Looked up from germline, CDR1 is SGHKS and CDR2 is YYEKEE (reference sequence). This CDR3 has 15 amino acids. Trimming cost V 4 bases and J 6 bases, with 17 bases left between them. The CDR3 loop is CASSQGSRDGQPQHF. The DNA for the CDR3 is TGTGCCAGCAGCCAAGGGAGCAGGGACGGTCAGCCCCAGCATTTT.